Listed here is a single TCR beta chain. The antigen is undetermined. PCR employed 60 Vbeta and 13 Jbeta primers. The authors' processing: Some 10 million of roughly 81 million unique TCR beta chains were shared, per a later count. The protocol was immunoSEQ multiplex PCR, while the TCRdb copy is restricted to in-frame clones and leaves out a portion. D and trimming were read from the DNA, whereas the V and J calls and clone size are those reported in that table. The sample has 110,000 or so clones; 82% are singletons. CDR3 length: 12 residues. V was trimmed by 4 bases and J by 2 bases, leaving 6 bases between them. Germline assignment: CDR1 SQVTM and CDR2 ANQGSEA. This sample stems from a study of cytomegalovirus exposure and HLA in healthy donors. General study results and limits: A later analysis showed that HLA-associated TCR beta chains had undergone more clonal expansion than equally common others.

The sample taken for sequencing was PBMCs. The sequence derives from a woman younger than 30 in good health and CMV-seronegative. The chain is built from TRBV29-1 and TRBJ2-1; maybe TRBD1 (6 bases). CDR3 in DNA: TGCAGCGTTGGGGACACCTACAATGAGCAGTTCTTC. Its translation: CSVGDTYNEQFF.